A selection of T cell receptor beta chains follows, all from one sample in a study of blood T cell repertoires in COVID-19. Data came from immunoSEQ multiplex PCR; TCRdb stores just in-frame clones and leaves some out. The table includes over 90,000 clones, more than 90% detected once. Specimen: peripheral blood. All receptors come from a woman aged 45-59 years with COVID-19, enrolled during active disease. CDR3s include the opening cysteine and the closing phenylalanine or tryptophan. D genes are given only for firm matches. Only some rows state a clone size, as once, few, many or a class for expanded clones.

abundance: -
v_gene: TRBV6-4
j_gene: TRBJ1-1
d_gene: -
CDR3nt: TGTGCCAGCGGTTCTCAGACAGACCACAAGACTAACACTGAAGCTTTCTTT
CDR3aa: CASGSQTDHKTNTEAFF

abundance: -
v_gene: TRBV19
j_gene: TRBJ1-3
d_gene: TRBD1
CDR3nt: TGTGCCAGTGCCCGGACAGGGGGAATAGGCCCCCCTGGAAACACCATATATTTT
CDR3aa: CASARTGGIGPPGNTIYF

abundance: -
v_gene: TRBV5-1
j_gene: TRBJ1-1
d_gene: -
CDR3nt: TGCGCCAGCAGCTTGGGTGTAGGGGGGAACACTGAAGCTTTCTTT
CDR3aa: CASSLGVGGNTEAFF

abundance: -
v_gene: TRBV19
j_gene: TRBJ1-1
d_gene: -
CDR3nt: TGTGCCAGTGGACATTTAGCGGGGGGCATGAGAAGGACTGAAGCTTTCTTT
CDR3aa: CASGHLAGGMRRTEAFF

abundance: -
v_gene: TRBV12-3/TRBV12-4
j_gene: TRBJ2-4
d_gene: -
CDR3nt: TGTGCCACCGGATTTGCGGATCGAAACATTCAGTACTTC
CDR3aa: CATGFADRNIQYF

abundance: -
v_gene: TRBV5-4
j_gene: TRBJ2-3
d_gene: TRBD1
CDR3nt: TGTGCCAGCAGCTCTTTATTGGGGACAGCGGTGAATACGCAGTATTTT
CDR3aa: CASSSLLGTAVNTQYF

abundance: -
v_gene: TRBV28
j_gene: TRBJ2-7
d_gene: TRBD1
CDR3nt: TGTGCCAGCAGTTCGGGACAGGGAAACGAGCAGTACTTC
CDR3aa: CASSSGQGNEQYF

abundance: -
v_gene: TRBV4-1
j_gene: TRBJ1-2
d_gene: TRBD1
CDR3nt: TGCGCCAGCAGCCACCCCCTACAGGGGGCGAAGGGCTATGGCTACACCTTC
CDR3aa: CASSHPLQGAKGYGYTF

abundance: -
v_gene: TRBV6-4
j_gene: TRBJ1-1
d_gene: -
CDR3nt: TGTGCCAGCAGTTTAAGAGGGGGAAGGACTGAAGCTTTCTTT
CDR3aa: CASSLRGGRTEAFF

abundance: once
v_gene: TRBV9
j_gene: TRBJ2-5
d_gene: TRBD2
CDR3nt: TGTGCCAGCAGCGTAGGGCCAGCGGGGCAAGAGACCCAGTACTTC
CDR3aa: CASSVGPAGQETQYF

abundance: -
v_gene: TRBV6-5
j_gene: TRBJ2-2
d_gene: -
CDR3nt: TGTGCCAGCTATCGGGGTTCCCTCACCGGGGAGCTGTTTTTT
CDR3aa: CASYRGSLTGELFF

abundance: -
v_gene: TRBV2
j_gene: TRBJ1-6
d_gene: TRBD1
CDR3nt: TGTGCCAGCGGAGGGACAGCAAATTCACCCCTCCACTTT
CDR3aa: CASGGTANSPLHF

abundance: -
v_gene: TRBV29-1
j_gene: TRBJ1-1
d_gene: -
CDR3nt: TGCGGGGGAGGGAACACTGAAGCTTTCTTT
CDR3aa: CGGGNTEAFF

abundance: -
v_gene: TRBV4-1
j_gene: TRBJ2-1
d_gene: -
CDR3nt: TGCGCCAGCAGCCCATGGAGCTCCTACAATGAGCAGTTCTTC
CDR3aa: CASSPWSSYNEQFF

abundance: once
v_gene: TRBV7-8
j_gene: TRBJ1-6
d_gene: -
CDR3nt: TGTGCCAGCAGCCTAAGGAGAGGCGAAGATTCACCCCTCCACTTT
CDR3aa: CASSLRRGEDSPLHF

abundance: -
v_gene: TRBV29-1
j_gene: TRBJ2-1
d_gene: -
CDR3nt: TGCAGCGTTGATATTCAGGGCTACAATGAGCAGTTCTTC
CDR3aa: CSVDIQGYNEQFF

abundance: -
v_gene: TRBV6-2/TRBV6-3
j_gene: TRBJ1-1
d_gene: -
CDR3nt: TGTGCCAGCAGTTACCCATTCCACAGCACTAACACTGAAGCTTTCTTT
CDR3aa: CASSYPFHSTNTEAFF

abundance: -
v_gene: TRBV14
j_gene: TRBJ2-5
d_gene: TRBD1
CDR3nt: TGTGCCAGCAGCCCCCGTAGGTGGCAGGGGGTCGAAGAGACCCAGTACTTC
CDR3aa: CASSPRRWQGVEETQYF

abundance: -
v_gene: TRBV19
j_gene: TRBJ1-1
d_gene: -
CDR3nt: TGTGCCAGTAGTATTAGGGGAGAAGCTTTCTTT
CDR3aa: CASSIRGEAFF

abundance: -
v_gene: TRBV10-3
j_gene: TRBJ1-1
d_gene: -
CDR3nt: TGTGCCATCAGCACCTCAGAACAGGGTTCGACTGAAGCTTTCTTT
CDR3aa: CAISTSEQGSTEAFF

abundance: -
v_gene: TRBV5-1
j_gene: TRBJ1-3
d_gene: -
CDR3nt: TGCGCCAGCAGCTCCACACGAATGGGCGAAGACACCATATATTTT
CDR3aa: CASSSTRMGEDTIYF

abundance: -
v_gene: TRBV6-1
j_gene: TRBJ1-1
d_gene: -
CDR3nt: TGTGCCAGCAGTGAAGCCGGGGGATCTGAAGCTTTCTTT
CDR3aa: CASSEAGGSEAFF

abundance: -
v_gene: TRBV3-1/TRBV3-2
j_gene: TRBJ2-2
d_gene: TRBD1
CDR3nt: TGTGCCAGCAGCCCGAAGGACAGGGGGCTTGTTTTAGGGGAGCTGTTTTTT
CDR3aa: CASSPKDRGLVLGELFF

abundance: -
v_gene: TRBV6-2/TRBV6-3
j_gene: TRBJ1-1
d_gene: -
CDR3nt: TGTGCCAGCAGTTCCTCCCTTCCCTTGAACACTGAAGCTTTCTTT
CDR3aa: CASSSSLPLNTEAFF

abundance: -
v_gene: TRBV11-3
j_gene: TRBJ1-4
d_gene: TRBD1
CDR3nt: TGTGCCAGCAGCCTCCGGGACAGAAAACTGTTTTTT
CDR3aa: CASSLRDRKLFF

abundance: -
v_gene: TRBV10-3
j_gene: TRBJ1-2
d_gene: -
CDR3nt: TGTGCCATCAGTGGGGCTGGGGAGGGCTACACCTTC
CDR3aa: CAISGAGEGYTF

abundance: -
v_gene: TRBV7-9
j_gene: TRBJ1-5
d_gene: -
CDR3nt: TGTGCCAGCAGTTACAGTGGCAATCAGCCCCAGCATTTT
CDR3aa: CASSYSGNQPQHF

abundance: -
v_gene: TRBV29-1
j_gene: TRBJ1-1
d_gene: -
CDR3nt: TGCAGCGTTTCGGAAGGGGGAGCTTTCTTT
CDR3aa: CSVSEGGAFF

abundance: -
v_gene: TRBV5-1
j_gene: TRBJ1-2
d_gene: -
CDR3nt: TGCGCCAGCAGACCTACGGGGTCCCGCTATGGCTACACCTTC
CDR3aa: CASRPTGSRYGYTF

abundance: -
v_gene: TRBV9
j_gene: TRBJ1-3
d_gene: TRBD1
CDR3nt: TGTGCCAGCAGCTCCTGGACAGGGGGCGATGGAAACACCATATATTTT
CDR3aa: CASSSWTGGDGNTIYF

abundance: -
v_gene: TRBV24-1
j_gene: TRBJ2-3
d_gene: TRBD2
CDR3nt: TGTGCCACCAGTGATCGAGGGGCCGGGGGGACAGATACGCAGTATTTT
CDR3aa: CATSDRGAGGTDTQYF

abundance: -
v_gene: TRBV6-1
j_gene: TRBJ2-7
d_gene: TRBD2
CDR3nt: TGTGCCAGCAGTGTCGAAGTGGGGACTACCCGCTGGGCCTACGAGCAGTACTTC
CDR3aa: CASSVEVGTTRWAYEQYF

abundance: -
v_gene: TRBV27
j_gene: TRBJ1-1
d_gene: TRBD1
CDR3nt: TGTGCCAGCAGTCATACACAGGGGTATGAAGCTTTCTTT
CDR3aa: CASSHTQGYEAFF

abundance: -
v_gene: TRBV27
j_gene: TRBJ1-1
d_gene: -
CDR3nt: TGTGCCAGCAGTTTACCGGGAGCTGAAGCTTTCTTT
CDR3aa: CASSLPGAEAFF

abundance: -
v_gene: TRBV6-2/TRBV6-3
j_gene: TRBJ1-2
d_gene: TRBD1
CDR3nt: TGTGCCAGCAGTTACGGTAGGCGACAGGGTAATGGCTACACCTTC
CDR3aa: CASSYGRRQGNGYTF

abundance: -
v_gene: TRBV21-1
j_gene: TRBJ2-2
d_gene: -
CDR3nt: TGTGCCAGCAGCAAAGGGAGGGGCGGGGAGCTGTTTTTT
CDR3aa: CASSKGRGGELFF

abundance: -
v_gene: TRBV20-1
j_gene: TRBJ2-1
d_gene: -
CDR3nt: TGCAGTGCTAGTGAGGAGTACGAGCAGTTCTTC
CDR3aa: CSASEEYEQFF

abundance: once
v_gene: TRBV18
j_gene: TRBJ1-2
d_gene: -
CDR3nt: TGTGCCAGCTCGCGGGAGGTGGGCGTCTATGGCTACACCTTC
CDR3aa: CASSREVGVYGYTF

abundance: -
v_gene: TRBV4-3
j_gene: TRBJ1-5
d_gene: -
CDR3nt: TGCGCCAGCAGCCAAGAAGCTCAGGGGAATCAGCCCCAGCATTTT
CDR3aa: CASSQEAQGNQPQHF

abundance: -
v_gene: TRBV4-1
j_gene: TRBJ1-4
d_gene: TRBD1
CDR3nt: TGCGCCAGCAGCCAAGATCTTTGGGACAGGGGGTTTGAAAAACTGTTTTTT
CDR3aa: CASSQDLWDRGFEKLFF

abundance: -
v_gene: TRBV19
j_gene: TRBJ2-7
d_gene: -
CDR3nt: TGTGCCAGTAATCTCGGGGGGCCAAGCGAGCAGTACTTC
CDR3aa: CASNLGGPSEQYF

abundance: few
v_gene: TRBV19
j_gene: TRBJ1-5
d_gene: TRBD1
CDR3nt: TGTGCCAGTAGCACCGGGACAGGGGGCAATCAGCCCCAGCATTTT
CDR3aa: CASSTGTGGNQPQHF

abundance: -
v_gene: TRBV3-1/TRBV3-2
j_gene: TRBJ1-4
d_gene: -
CDR3nt: TGTGCCAGCAGCGGGATATACGGGGATAAACTGTTTTTT
CDR3aa: CASSGIYGDKLFF

abundance: -
v_gene: TRBV7-8
j_gene: TRBJ2-3
d_gene: -
CDR3nt: TGTGCCAGCAGCTTAGAGACAGTTCGGACAGATACGCAGTATTTT
CDR3aa: CASSLETVRTDTQYF

abundance: -
v_gene: TRBV6-2/TRBV6-3
j_gene: TRBJ1-5
d_gene: TRBD1
CDR3nt: TGTGCCAGCAGCCTGACAGGGGGCCGTCAGCCCCAGCATTTT
CDR3aa: CASSLTGGRQPQHF

abundance: -
v_gene: TRBV15
j_gene: TRBJ2-3
d_gene: -
CDR3nt: TGTGCCACCAGCACGGGAGGGACAGGGCTTGGAGGCTTCACAGATACGCAGTATTTT
CDR3aa: CATSTGGTGLGGFTDTQYF

abundance: -
v_gene: TRBV7-2
j_gene: TRBJ2-7
d_gene: -
CDR3nt: TGTGCCAGCAGCTTAGATCCAGGATACTACGAGCAGTACTTC
CDR3aa: CASSLDPGYYEQYF

abundance: once
v_gene: TRBV18
j_gene: TRBJ1-1
d_gene: -
CDR3nt: TGTGCCAGCTCACCCCAACAGGGCTGGAACACTGAAGCTTTCTTT
CDR3aa: CASSPQQGWNTEAFF

abundance: -
v_gene: TRBV7-9
j_gene: TRBJ1-4
d_gene: TRBD1
CDR3nt: TGTGCCAGCAGCCTCTGGGGAGAGGGGGCTGAGAAACTGTTTTTT
CDR3aa: CASSLWGEGAEKLFF

abundance: -
v_gene: TRBV11-2
j_gene: TRBJ1-1
d_gene: TRBD1
CDR3nt: TGTGCCAGCAGCCCAGGACAGGGAGGGTTGAGGACTGAAGCTTTCTTT
CDR3aa: CASSPGQGGLRTEAFF